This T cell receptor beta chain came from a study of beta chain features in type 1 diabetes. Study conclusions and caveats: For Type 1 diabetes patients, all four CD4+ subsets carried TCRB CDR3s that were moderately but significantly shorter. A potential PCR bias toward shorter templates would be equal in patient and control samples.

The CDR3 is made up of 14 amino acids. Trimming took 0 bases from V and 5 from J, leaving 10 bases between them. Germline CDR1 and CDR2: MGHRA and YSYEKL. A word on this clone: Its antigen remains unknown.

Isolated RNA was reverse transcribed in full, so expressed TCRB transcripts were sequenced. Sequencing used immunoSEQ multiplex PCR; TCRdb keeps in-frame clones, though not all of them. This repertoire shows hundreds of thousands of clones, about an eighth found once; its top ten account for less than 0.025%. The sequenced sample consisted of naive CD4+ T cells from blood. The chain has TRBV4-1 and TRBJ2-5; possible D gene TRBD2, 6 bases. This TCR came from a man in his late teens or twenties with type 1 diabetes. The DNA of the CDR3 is TGCGCCAGCAGCCAAGAGGAGACTAGGGAGACCCAGTACTTC. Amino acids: CASSQEETRETQYF.